Below, one T cell receptor beta chain is given with its context. Its target is not known. 60 Vbeta and 13 Jbeta primers were used in PCR. TCRdb keeps only in-frame clones here, not all; method: immunoSEQ multiplex PCR. In the table there are some 150,000 clones, roughly 80% of which are singletons. The data belong to a study of cytomegalovirus exposure and HLA in healthy donors. General study results and limits: Judged likely to be a sequencing artifact was a cluster of highly shared sequence variants.

The CDR3 extends over 16 amino acids. Germline trimming cut 6 bases from V and 4 bases from J; bases unmatched to any gene: 10. Germline V gene lookup returns CDR1 SNHLY and CDR2 FYNNEI. The TCR was taken from a male donor in good health and CMV-seronegative. The rearrangement links TRBV2 to TRBJ2-3; 10 bases are shared with TRBD2. Specimen: PBMCs. This CDR3 reads CASRQLAGLDSDTQYF. In DNA form, the CDR3 reads TGTGCCAGCAGACAACTAGCGGGGTTAGATTCAGATACGCAGTATTTT.